This T cell receptor beta chain was profiled in a study of blood T cell repertoires in COVID-19. As for the study in general: Sample material is recorded as cDNA or gDNA derived from T cells, B-cell-depleted T cells, or PBMCs.

In the study's own analysis: Amplification of reference gene primers was used by the study to estimate nucleated cell counts. Data came from immunoSEQ multiplex PCR; TCRdb stores just in-frame clones and leaves some out. The V and J calls and clone size were taken over from that table, and D and trimming were inferred from the DNA. This table has about 220,000 clones, just under 85% appearing once. The study recruited people aged about 18 to 95 years across more than 20 US areas. The TCR sequence derives from a woman aged 40 to 55 with acute COVID-19. Sequences were obtained from PBMCs or T cells enriched from blood (not recorded which).

The CDR3 sequence: CASSIGAVEAFF. The CDR3, as DNA: TGTGCCAGTAGTATTGGGGCCGTGGAAGCTTTCTTT. This chain uses TRBV19 with TRBJ1-1; the D gene is possibly TRBD1 (5 bases). There are 12 residues in the CDR3. Germline values: CDR1 LNHDA, CDR2 SQIVND (reference sequence). Trimming removed 3 bases from V and 8 bases from J, with 10 bases in between.